This TCR beta chain was found in a study of T cell clones after liver transplantation. The CDR3 sequence is 11 residues long. Germline-derived CDR1 and CDR2 are DFQATT and SNEGSKA (reference sequence). V was cut by 5 bases and J by 0 bases, with 5 bases left in between. The protocol was immunoSEQ multiplex PCR, while the TCRdb copy is restricted to in-frame clones and leaves out a portion. The sample lists about 75,000 clones; 80% to 85% were seen once. The material was CD4+ T cells from blood, obtained less than 50 months after liver transplant. The TCR originated in a human patient who received a liver transplant. Some T cells may be transferred from the graft donor. The chain carries TRBV20-1 and TRBJ2-7, with D uncertain. CDR3 DNA: TGCAGTGCTCCATCCTCCTACGAGCAGTACTTC. It codes for CSAPSSYEQYF.